This T cell receptor beta chain originates from a study of identical twins (dated by TCRdb to 2015 to 2016). Concerning the study at large: To test whether fetal clonotypes persist, this study deep-sequenced TCR alpha and beta repertoires from monozygotic twins, from unrelated adults of various ages, and from cord blood. To rule out contamination, the twin experiments were replicated at different times with different library preparation protocols.

A few counts support this clonotype. Its antigen remains undetermined. Per-nucleotide qualities are absent, and no much larger clonotype sits a single base away. As encoded in the germline V gene (reference sequence), CDR1 is DFQATT while CDR2 is SNEGSKA. V trim: 2 bases; J trim: 0 bases; unmatched bases: 11. Including cysteine and phenylalanine, the CDR3 has 18 amino acids. Of the read, only the CDR3 DNA is kept; its 54 bases are in frame from base 1. Libraries were made using 5' RACE. Sequencing was carried out with an Illumina HiSeq 2000. A universal primer binding site was introduced by template switching, and a unique molecular identifier was present in the final cDNA, enabling accurate counting of TCR cDNA molecules. First-strand cDNA for TCR alpha and beta chains was synthesized from specific primers in the conserved constant-segment region. Each cDNA library was double barcoded, with a SMART-Mk sample barcode plus Illumina barcodes, to control for contamination. TruSeq adapter sequences and Illumina sample barcodes were added in two successive PCR steps. The Illumina HiSeq platform was used with custom primers to sequence TCR alpha and beta cDNA libraries. Turning to the authors' computational methods: MiGEC processed the raw reads to extract unique molecular identifiers, while MiXCR was used to determine the CDR3 positions. Recombination models were inferred per individual with the repgenHMM and IGoR tools using an EM algorithm. Shared clonotype analysis was performed with the tcR package in R, normalizing sharing by the product of cloneset sizes. To study raw recombination without the effects of thymic and clonal selection, out-of-frame nonproductive sequences were analyzed. Using fastp at Q25 and MiXCR, TCRdb reprocessed the public reads and kept productive beta chains. Entries are consolidated by CDR3 protein sequence, retaining the most common genes and DNA. These V and J calls rely on TCRdb rather than the paper's analysis. Recorded for this sample are some 500,000 distinct CDR3 sequences; around an eighth of them occurred a single time. The ten largest clones take up about 0.97% of the sample.

Results and caveats for the whole study, not just this receptor: Out-of-frame TCR alpha sequences shared between twins showed an excess of low generation-probability sequences compared with coincidental sharing between unrelated individuals. Because the same donors could not be followed over many years, conclusions were based on cross-sectional statistical analysis. In monozygotic twins, out-of-frame TCR alpha sharing was systematically underestimated by recombination models, although the models agreed with sharing between unrelated individuals. The excess sharing between twins in beta out-of-frame sequences was weaker because fewer shared sequences reduced the signal-to-noise ratio. Invariant T cells such as MAIT and iNKT could partly confound zero-insertion analyses, although diverse VJ usage argued against such confounding for most clonotypes. Abundant cord blood beta clonotypes had fewer insertions, young adult naive repertoires showed a similar but weaker trend, and memory repertoires showed no such trend.

Only healthy Caucasian donors were included. The twin cohort comprised three pairs of female monozygotic twins, all aged about 18 to 30 years. CD4+ and CD8+ T cell populations were isolated with positive isolation kits from Invitrogen. The data were also submitted as part of a second study, on yellow fever vaccine responses in identical twins. As that second study puts it: According to the authors, in identical twins the way T cells responded to vaccination appeared partly convergent and partly personalized. Focusing on identical twins, the study followed the T cell clones that responded to the vaccine, and did so with precision.

The specimen sequenced was CD4+ T cells sorted from blood. This chain is built from TRBV20-1 and TRBJ2-2; 8 nucleotides in the junction match TRBD1. The receptor was isolated from a woman aged 18-29 years in good health. The CDR3 protein sequence reads: CSARNVRDRTTNTGELFF. The sequence in DNA is TGCAGTGCTAGAAACGTCCGGGACAGGACAACGAACACCGGGGAGCTGTTTTTT.